The T cell receptor (beta chain) described here comes from a study of cytomegalovirus exposure and HLA in healthy donors. Trimming cost V 1 base and J 2 bases, with 8 bases left between them. Germline values: CDR1 GTSNPN, CDR2 SVGIG (reference sequence). The CDR3 has 13 residues. Primers: 60 Vbeta forward and 13 Jbeta reverse. Libraries were prepared by immunoSEQ multiplex PCR; TCRdb keeps only in-frame clonotypes and omits some of them. The sample has 100,000 to 150,000 clones; 76% are singletons. J is TRBJ1-2 and V is TRBV30, with D hard to call. This clonotype was sampled from a female donor in good health and CMV-seropositive. Sequenced: PBMCs. The CDR3 reads CAWSGERNYGYTF. The CDR3 nucleotides are TGTGCCTGGAGTGGCGAGAGAAACTATGGCTACACCTTC.